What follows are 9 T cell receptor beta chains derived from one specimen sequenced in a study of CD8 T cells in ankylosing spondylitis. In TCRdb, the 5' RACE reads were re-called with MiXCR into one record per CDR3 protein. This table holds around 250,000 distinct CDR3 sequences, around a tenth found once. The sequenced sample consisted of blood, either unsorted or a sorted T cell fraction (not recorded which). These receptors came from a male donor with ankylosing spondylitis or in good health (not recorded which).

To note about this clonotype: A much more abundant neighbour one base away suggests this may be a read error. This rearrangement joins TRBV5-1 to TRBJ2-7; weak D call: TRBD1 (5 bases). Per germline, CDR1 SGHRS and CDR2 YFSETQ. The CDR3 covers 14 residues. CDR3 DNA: TGCGTCAGCAGCTTGGGGCCATCCAACTACGAGCAGTACTTC. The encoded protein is CVSSLGPSNYEQYF. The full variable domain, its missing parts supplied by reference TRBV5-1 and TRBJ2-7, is KAGVTQTPRYLIKTRGQQVTLSCSPISGHRSVSWYQQTPGQGLQFLFEYFSETQRNKGNFPGRFSGRQFSNSRSEMNVSTLELGDSALYLCVSSLGPSNYEQYFGPGTRLTVT.

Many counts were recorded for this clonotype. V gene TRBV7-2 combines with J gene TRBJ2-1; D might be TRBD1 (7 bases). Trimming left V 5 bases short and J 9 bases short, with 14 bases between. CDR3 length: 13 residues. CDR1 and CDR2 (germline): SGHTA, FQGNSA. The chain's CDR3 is CASSPEEGAEQFF. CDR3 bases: TGTGCCAGCAGCCCTGAGGAGGGGGCTGAGCAGTTCTTC.

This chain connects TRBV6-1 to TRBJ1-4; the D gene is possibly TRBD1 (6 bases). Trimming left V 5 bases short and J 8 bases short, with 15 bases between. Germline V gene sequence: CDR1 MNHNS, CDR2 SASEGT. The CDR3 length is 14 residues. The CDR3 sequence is CASSQGRGGEKLFF. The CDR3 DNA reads TGTGCCAGCAGTCAAGGAAGAGGGGGAGAAAAACTGTTTTTT.

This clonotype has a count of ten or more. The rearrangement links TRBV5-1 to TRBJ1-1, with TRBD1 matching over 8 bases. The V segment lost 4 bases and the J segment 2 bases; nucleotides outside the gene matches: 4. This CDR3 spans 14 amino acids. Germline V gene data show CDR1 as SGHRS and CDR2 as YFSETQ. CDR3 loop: CASSLTGDNTEAFF. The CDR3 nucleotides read TGCGCCAGCAGCCTGACAGGGGATAACACTGAAGCTTTCTTT.

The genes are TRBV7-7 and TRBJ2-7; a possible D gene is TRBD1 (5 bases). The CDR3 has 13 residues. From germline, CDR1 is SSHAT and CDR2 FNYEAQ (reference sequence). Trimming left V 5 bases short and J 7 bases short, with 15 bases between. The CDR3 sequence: CASSRAAGSEQYF. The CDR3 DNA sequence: TGTGCCAGCAGCCGTGCTGCAGGGTCAGAGCAGTACTTC.

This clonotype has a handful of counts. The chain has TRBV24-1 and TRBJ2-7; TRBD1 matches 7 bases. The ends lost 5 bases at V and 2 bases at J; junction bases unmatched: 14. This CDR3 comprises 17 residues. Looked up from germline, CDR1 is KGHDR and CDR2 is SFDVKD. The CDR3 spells CATSVLFGTDYTYEQYF. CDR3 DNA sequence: TGTGCCACCAGTGTCTTGTTCGGGACAGATTATACCTACGAGCAGTACTTC.

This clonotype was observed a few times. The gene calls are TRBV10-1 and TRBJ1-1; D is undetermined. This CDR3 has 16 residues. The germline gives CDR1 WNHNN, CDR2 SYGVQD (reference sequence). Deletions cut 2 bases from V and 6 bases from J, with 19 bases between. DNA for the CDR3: TGCGCCAGCAGTGAGATCCCAGGAACTAGATGGGCTGAAGCTTTCTTT. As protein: CASSEIPGTRWAEAFF.

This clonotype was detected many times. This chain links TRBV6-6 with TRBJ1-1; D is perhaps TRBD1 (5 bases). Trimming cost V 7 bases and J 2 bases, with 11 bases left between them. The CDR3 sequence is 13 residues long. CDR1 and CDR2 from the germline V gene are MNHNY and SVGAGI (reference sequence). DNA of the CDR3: TGTGCCAGCACCGGGTGGGGCAACACTGAAGCTTTCTTT. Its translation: CASTGWGNTEAFF.

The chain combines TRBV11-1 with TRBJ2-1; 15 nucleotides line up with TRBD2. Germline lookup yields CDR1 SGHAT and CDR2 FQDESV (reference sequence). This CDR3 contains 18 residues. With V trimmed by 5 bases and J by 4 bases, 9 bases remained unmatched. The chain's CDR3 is CASSPGLAGGSGYNEQFF. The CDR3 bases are TGTGCCAGCAGCCCCGGACTAGCGGGGGGGAGCGGATACAATGAGCAGTTCTTC.